The text below deals with one T cell receptor beta chain. Antigen: not known. V shed 4 bases and J shed 4 bases, with 10 bases lying between them. CDR1 is MNHEY and CDR2 is SVGAGI in the germline V gene. There are 13 residues in the CDR3. This record belongs to a study of beta chain features in type 1 diabetes. Study summary: Summed over all samples, the examined sorted cells came to 107,917,701.

Sequencing targeted expressed TCRB transcripts, as all isolated RNA had been reverse transcribed. Method: immunoSEQ multiplex PCR; TCRdb's copy keeps in-frame clones and lacks some. In the table there are some 250,000 clones, roughly a tenth of which are singletons. Study results and limitations: Cells with high TCR expression could be over-represented by cDNA sequencing. All four CD4+ subsets from Type 1 diabetes patients carried moderately but significantly shorter TCRB CDR3s. Compared with healthy donors, patients appeared to share more similar naive, central memory and regulatory TCRB repertoires. The VDJ junctions of type 1 diabetes patients carried fewer insertions and more deletions.

V gene TRBV6-5 combines with J gene TRBJ1-2; D perhaps matches TRBD1 (5 bases). The clonotype comes from a young man with type 1 diabetes. The sample was naive CD4+ T cells from blood. The chain's CDR3 is CASSSTGFYGYTF. CDR3 in DNA: TGTGCCAGCAGTTCAACAGGTTTCTATGGCTACACCTTC.